The T cell receptor (beta chain) described here comes from a study of preoperative IRX-2 immunotherapy in early breast cancer. The CDR3 covers 15 residues. Unmatched junction bases numbered 7, after V lost 0 bases and J lost 8 bases. Germline CDR1 and CDR2: LNHNV and YYDKDF (reference sequence). Specified treatment: preoperative locoregional IRX-2 cytokine immunotherapy. Patients received preoperative, locoregional IRX-2 cytokine immunotherapy in a phase Ib study. The repertoire was sequenced with immunoSEQ multiplex PCR; TCRdb's copy has only in-frame clones and lacks some. The profile shows approximately 96,000 clones, 80% to 90% of them singletons.

This sample comprised tumor tissue, obtained after IRX-2 immunotherapy. The clonotype comes from a human donor with breast cancer. The gene calls are TRBV15 and TRBJ2-1; 7 nucleotides match TRBD2. The CDR3 spells CATSRDIKGGDEQFF. DNA for the CDR3: TGTGCCACCAGCAGAGATATAAAGGGAGGGGATGAGCAGTTCTTC.